This TCR beta chain is drawn from a study of long-term antiretroviral therapy in people with HIV. immunoSEQ v3.0 was run at survey level. Some clones are missing from TCRdb's copy, which holds only in-frame ones; the method was immunoSEQ multiplex PCR. The sample comprises 25,000 to 35,000 clones, 90% to 95% of which are singletons, and about 2.6% rests with the top ten. This clone was observed once. V shed 1 base and J shed 8 bases, with 9 bases lying between them. From germline, CDR1 is SGHDN and CDR2 FVKESK. The CDR3 length is 14 residues. This sequence originates from a middle-aged man with HIV. The rearrangement joins TRBV14 to TRBJ1-6, with no clear D. The input for sequencing was unsorted PBMCs, taken 7.4 years after starting antiretroviral therapy. CDR3 sequence reads: CASSQALIYSPLHF. CDR3 sequence (DNA): TGTGCCAGCAGCCAAGCTCTGATTTATTCACCCCTCCACTTT.